The source of this T cell receptor beta chain is a study of tissue T cells after allogeneic stem cell transplantation. CDR3 sequences, V/J genes, frequencies and template counts came from survey-depth TCRbeta sequencing. The table came from immunoSEQ multiplex PCR; TCRdb's copy has only in-frame clones and leaves some out. The sample holds under 7,000 clones, 55% to 75% seen once. V lost 4 bases to trimming and J lost 1 base, with 3 bases between them. Germline CDR1 SGHRS, CDR2 YFSETQ. This CDR3 is built from 11 residues. Sample share makes this clone hyperexpanded. V is TRBV5-1 and J is TRBJ2-7; D ambiguous. This receptor was obtained from a woman aged 18-55 years with breast cancer. The sequenced sample was tissue from the rectum, obtained at autopsy. The CDR3 bases are TGCGCCAGCAGCCCTTCCTACGAGCAGTACTTC. Translation: CASSPSYEQYF.